This entry is about one TCR beta chain. This sample was taken from a study of blood T cell repertoires in COVID-19. Study-wide context: Italy, Spain and the United States were the sources of the convalescent and acute COVID-19 samples. T cells, B-cell-depleted T cells, or PBMCs supplied cDNA or gDNA.

In the authors' workflow: Reference gene primer amplification yielded estimated nucleated cell counts. Assay: immunoSEQ multiplex PCR; the TCRdb copy retains only in-frame clones and omits some. V, J and clone size are taken as reported in that table, and D and trimming were inferred from the DNA itself. The sample holds 470,000 or so clones, around 89% seen once. Trimming left V 3 bases short and J 3 bases short, with 9 bases between. This CDR3 has 12 amino acids. The germline V gene encodes CDR1 GTSNPN and CDR2 SVGIG (reference sequence). Sequenced sample: peripheral blood. The receptor's source is a woman aged 25 to 45 with acute or convalescent COVID-19. The rearrangement links TRBV30 to TRBJ2-7; no firm D call. The CDR3: CAWSIVNYEQYF. In DNA form, the CDR3 reads TGTGCCTGGAGCATAGTGAACTACGAGCAGTACTTC.